This TCR beta chain was identified during a study of glioma-infiltrating T cells after dendritic cell vaccination. Time point described: after dendritic cell vaccination, including at tumor progression/relapse. The table came from immunoSEQ multiplex PCR; TCRdb's copy has only in-frame clones and leaves some out. The table shows some 90,000 clones, with 80% to 90% occurring only once. This CDR3 has 15 residues. The trim removed 4 bases at V and 5 bases at J, leaving 9 bases unmatched. Germline values: CDR1 SGHRS, CDR2 YFSETQ. The clonotype was recovered from a human donor with glioblastoma. The chain employs TRBV5-1 and TRBJ2-1; 7 bases line up with TRBD1. The source material was blood, sampled after dendritic cell vaccination. CDR3 DNA: TGCGCCAGCAGCGTTTCAACAGGGGCTAACAATGAGCAGTTCTTC. It is translated as CASSVSTGANNEQFF.